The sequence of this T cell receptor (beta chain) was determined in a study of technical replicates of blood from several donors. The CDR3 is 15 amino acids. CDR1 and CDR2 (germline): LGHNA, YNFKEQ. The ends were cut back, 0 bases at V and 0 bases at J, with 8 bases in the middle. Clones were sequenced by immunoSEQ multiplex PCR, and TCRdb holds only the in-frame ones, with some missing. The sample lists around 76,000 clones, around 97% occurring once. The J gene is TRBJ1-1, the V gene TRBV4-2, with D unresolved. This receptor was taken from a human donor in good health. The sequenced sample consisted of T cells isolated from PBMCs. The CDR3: CASSQDEGMNTEAFF. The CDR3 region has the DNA TGTGCCAGCAGCCAAGATGAGGGCATGAACACTGAAGCTTTCTTT.